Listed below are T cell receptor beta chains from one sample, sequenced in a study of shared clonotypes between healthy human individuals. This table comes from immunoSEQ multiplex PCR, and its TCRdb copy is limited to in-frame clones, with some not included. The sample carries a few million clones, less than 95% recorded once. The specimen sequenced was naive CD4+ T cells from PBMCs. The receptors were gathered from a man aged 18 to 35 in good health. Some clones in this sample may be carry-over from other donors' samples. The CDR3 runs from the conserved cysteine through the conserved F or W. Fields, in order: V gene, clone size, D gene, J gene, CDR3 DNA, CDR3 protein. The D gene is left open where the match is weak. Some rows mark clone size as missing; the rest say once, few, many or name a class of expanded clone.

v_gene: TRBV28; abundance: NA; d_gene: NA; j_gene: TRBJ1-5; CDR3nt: TGTGCCAGCAGTCCGTTACTCGGGCGCGGTCAGCCCCAGCATTTT; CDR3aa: CASSPLLGRGQPQHF
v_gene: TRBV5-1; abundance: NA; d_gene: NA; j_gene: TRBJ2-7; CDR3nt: TGCGCCAGCAGCTTGGCGGGGCGGCAGGGGAACTACGAGCAGTACTTC; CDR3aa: CASSLAGRQGNYEQYF
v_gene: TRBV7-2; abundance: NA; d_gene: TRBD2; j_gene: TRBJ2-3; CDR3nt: TGTGCCAGCAGCTTACGGCAGGGTAGCGGGAGTACGCAGTATTTT; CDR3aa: CASSLRQGSGSTQYF
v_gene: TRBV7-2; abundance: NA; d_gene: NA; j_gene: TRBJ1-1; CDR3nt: TGTGCCAGCAGCTTCCAGACAGCCAACACTGAAGCTTTCTTT; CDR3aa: CASSFQTANTEAFF
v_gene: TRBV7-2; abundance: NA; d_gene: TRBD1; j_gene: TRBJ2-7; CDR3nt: TGTGCCAGCAGCATCCCTCGACAGGGGGTGAACGAGCAGTACTTC; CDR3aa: CASSIPRQGVNEQYF
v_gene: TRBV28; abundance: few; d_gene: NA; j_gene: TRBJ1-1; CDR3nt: TGTGCCAGCAGATCCCGTATAAGGGGCGAAGCTTTCTTT; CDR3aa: CASRSRIRGEAFF
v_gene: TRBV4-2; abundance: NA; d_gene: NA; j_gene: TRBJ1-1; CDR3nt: TGTGCCAGCAGCAAGACAGGCACTGAAGCTTTCTTT; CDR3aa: CASSKTGTEAFF
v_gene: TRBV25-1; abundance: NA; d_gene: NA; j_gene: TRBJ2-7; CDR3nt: TGTGCCAGCAGTGCGCTCCTTGGAGGGGCCTACGAGCAGTACTTC; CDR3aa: CASSALLGGAYEQYF
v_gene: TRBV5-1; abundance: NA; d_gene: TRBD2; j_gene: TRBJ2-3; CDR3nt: TGCGCCAGCCGAGATAGCGGGAGGGCCGCAGATACGCAGTATTTT; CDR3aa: CASRDSGRAADTQYF
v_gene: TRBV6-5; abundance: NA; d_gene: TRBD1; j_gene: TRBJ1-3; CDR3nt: TGTGCCAGCAGGTCGACAGGGCGCTCTGGAAACACCATATATTTT; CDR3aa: CASRSTGRSGNTIYF
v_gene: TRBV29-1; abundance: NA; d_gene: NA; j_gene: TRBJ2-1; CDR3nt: TGCAGCGTTGGGGGATCCAATGAGCAGTTCTTC; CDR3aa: CSVGGSNEQFF
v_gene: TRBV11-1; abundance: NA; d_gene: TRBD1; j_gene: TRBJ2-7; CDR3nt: TGTGCCAGCAGCGTTACAGGGGCCCACGAGCAGTACTTC; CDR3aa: CASSVTGAHEQYF
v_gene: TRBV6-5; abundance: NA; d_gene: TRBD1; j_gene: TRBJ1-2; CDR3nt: TGTGCCAGCAGTTACAGGAGACAGGGTGATTGGGATGGCTACACCTTC; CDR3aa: CASSYRRQGDWDGYTF
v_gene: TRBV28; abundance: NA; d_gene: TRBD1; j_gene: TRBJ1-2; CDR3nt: TGTGCCAGCAGCCCCTCAAGGGGGCAGGGTAGAGGCTACACCTTC; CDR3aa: CASSPSRGQGRGYTF
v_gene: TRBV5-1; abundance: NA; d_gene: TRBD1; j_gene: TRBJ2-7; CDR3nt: TGCGCCAGCAGCTTGGTGGCAGGGGGCTCGTACGAGCAGTACTTC; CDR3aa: CASSLVAGGSYEQYF
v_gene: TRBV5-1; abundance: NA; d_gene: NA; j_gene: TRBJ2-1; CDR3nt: TGCGCCAGCAGCTTGGGTGGGCGCTCCTACAATGAGCAGTTCTTC; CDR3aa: CASSLGGRSYNEQFF
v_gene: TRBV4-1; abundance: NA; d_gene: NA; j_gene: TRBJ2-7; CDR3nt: TGCGCCAGCAGCCAACCCGGACGGAGTAGCTCCTACGAGCAGTACTTC; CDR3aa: CASSQPGRSSSYEQYF
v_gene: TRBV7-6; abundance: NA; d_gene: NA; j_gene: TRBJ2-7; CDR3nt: TGTGCCAGCAGCTTTAGTGCGGGAACGGCCCTTGACTTC; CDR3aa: CASSFSAGTALDF